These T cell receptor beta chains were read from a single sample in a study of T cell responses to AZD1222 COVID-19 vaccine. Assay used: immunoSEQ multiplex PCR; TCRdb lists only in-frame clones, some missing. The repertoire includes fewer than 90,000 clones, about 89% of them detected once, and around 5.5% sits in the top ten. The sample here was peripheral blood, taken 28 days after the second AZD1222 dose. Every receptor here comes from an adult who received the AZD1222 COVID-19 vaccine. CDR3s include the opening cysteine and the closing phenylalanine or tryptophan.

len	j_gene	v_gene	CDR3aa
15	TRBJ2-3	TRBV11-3	CASSQWTGGTDTQYF
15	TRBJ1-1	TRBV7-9	CASSSGDSENTEAFF
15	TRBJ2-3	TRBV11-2	CASSALGGFRDTQYF
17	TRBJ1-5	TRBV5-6	CASSSGQGRIRNQPQHF
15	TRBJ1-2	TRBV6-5	CASSYQGDRGGGYTF
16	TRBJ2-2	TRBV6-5	CASSSGLAGVPGELFF
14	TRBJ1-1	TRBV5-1	CASSLTGAGAEAFF
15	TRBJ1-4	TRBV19	CASSMSRQGDEKLFF
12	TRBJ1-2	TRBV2	CASTATGEGYTF
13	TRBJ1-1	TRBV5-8	CASSLFKGTEAFF
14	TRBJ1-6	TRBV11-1	CASSQGLTNSPLHF
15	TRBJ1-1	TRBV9	CASSVATTGWTEAFF
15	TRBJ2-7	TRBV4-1	CASSQDPTGSDEQYF
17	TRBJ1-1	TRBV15	CATSRDWRGRMNTEAFF
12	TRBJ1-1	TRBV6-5	CATGQGGTEAFF
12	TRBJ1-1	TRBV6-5	CASGTGLTEAFF
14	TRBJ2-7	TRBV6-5	CASSSAGGDYEQYF
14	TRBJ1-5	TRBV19	CASSGTGGPQPQHF
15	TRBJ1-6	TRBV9	CASSADRGVVRALHF
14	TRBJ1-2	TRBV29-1	CSGGTQGTNYGYTF
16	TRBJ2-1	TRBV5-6	CASSLAGPGRVDEQFF
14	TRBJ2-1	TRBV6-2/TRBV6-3	CASSFPDSNNEQFF
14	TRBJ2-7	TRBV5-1	CASSLELYSYEQYF
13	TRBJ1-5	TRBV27	CASSLRSSQPQHF
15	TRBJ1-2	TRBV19	CASSTRTGESYGYTF
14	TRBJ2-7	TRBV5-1	CASSQGQGRHEQYF
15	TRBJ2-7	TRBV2	CASSYGTQYSYEQYF
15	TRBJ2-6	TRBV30	CAWRGGGFGANVLTF